Given below is one T cell receptor (beta chain) in context. An end of the junction differs from the germline gene, which may be a read error. The CDR3 spans 16 residues. Germline V gene sequence: CDR1 MNHEY, CDR2 SVGAGI. This specimen comes from a study of identical twins. Template switching added a universal primer binding site, and final cDNA carried unique molecular identifiers. A single record per CDR3 protein comes from TCRdb applying MiXCR to the 5' RACE reads. Of roughly 500,000 distinct CDR3 sequences listed, roughly a fifth are singletons. This sample was shared with a second study, whose subject was T cells expressing NK-cell markers. From that study: Also leading the CD3+CD56-NKG2C+ fraction in a few donors were these clonotypes.

The TCR comes from a woman aged 18 to 35 in good health. The sample was CD4+ T cells sorted from blood. The chain joins TRBV6-5 to TRBJ2-2; D may be TRBD1 (6 bases). CDR3: CPSSYSKTGGTGELFF. The CDR3 nucleotides are TGTCCCAGCAGTTACTCGAAGACAGGCGGGACCGGGGAGCTGTTTTTT.